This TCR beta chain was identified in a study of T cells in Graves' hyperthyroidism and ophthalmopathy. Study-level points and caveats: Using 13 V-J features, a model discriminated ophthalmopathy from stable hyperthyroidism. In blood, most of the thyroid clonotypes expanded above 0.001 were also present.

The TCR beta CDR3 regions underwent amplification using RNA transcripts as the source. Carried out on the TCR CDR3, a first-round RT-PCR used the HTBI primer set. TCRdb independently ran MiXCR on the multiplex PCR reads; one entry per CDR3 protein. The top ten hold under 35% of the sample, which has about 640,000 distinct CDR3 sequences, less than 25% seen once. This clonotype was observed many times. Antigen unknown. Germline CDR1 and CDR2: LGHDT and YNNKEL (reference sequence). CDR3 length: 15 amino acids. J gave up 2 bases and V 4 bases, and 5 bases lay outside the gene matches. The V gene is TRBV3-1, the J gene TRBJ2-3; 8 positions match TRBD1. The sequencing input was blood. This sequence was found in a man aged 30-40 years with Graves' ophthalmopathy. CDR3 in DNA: TGTGCCAGCAGCCTAGGACAGGGCTTCACAGATACGCAGTATTTT. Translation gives CASSLGQGFTDTQYF.